Sequencing of this T cell receptor (beta chain) was carried out in a study of blood T cell repertoires in COVID-19. Study as a whole: Samples taken during acute and convalescent COVID-19 were collected in the United States, Italy and Spain.

Assay used: immunoSEQ multiplex PCR; TCRdb lists only in-frame clones, some missing. The table includes about 190,000 clones, 88% detected once. The CDR3 is 13 residues long. The V gene lost 5 bases and the J gene lost 9 bases, with 16 bases spanning the gap. CDR1 and CDR2 from the germline V gene are MNHEY and SMNVEV (reference sequence). Sequences were obtained from peripheral blood. The TCR originated in a man younger than 40 with acute or convalescent COVID-19. The chain links TRBV27 to TRBJ1-2; D might be TRBD1 (6 bases). The DNA of the CDR3 is TGTGCCAGCAGTCAAGACAGGACTAGGAGCTACACCTTC. This translates into CASSQDRTRSYTF.